This T cell receptor beta chain was sequenced during a study of T cell repertoires in cytomegalovirus infection. Across the whole study: It was recently identified HLA-C-restricted and well-studied HLA-B-restricted CMV epitopes that the study used. Carrying CMV and the relevant HLA type showed in public TCR beta signatures.

Trimming pared 6 bases from V and 5 bases from J, leaving 12 bases between. Germline assignment: CDR1 SGDLS and CDR2 YYNGEE. The CDR3 loop spans 13 amino acids. Broader study findings: It was HLA-C-restricted CMV-specific TCR beta clonotypes that dominated the response ex vivo.

One entry per CDR3 protein results from TCRdb running MiXCR on the reads. The sample lists about 920,000 distinct CDR3 sequences; less than 35% were seen once. This clonotype was recorded many times. Its antigen is not identified. The gene calls are TRBV9 and TRBJ2-1; the D gene is possibly TRBD1 (5 bases). The TCR sequence derives from a human donor in good health (CMV status not recorded). Some clones in this sample may be carry-over from other donors' samples. The material was cultured CD8+ T cells from PBMCs, obtained from culture after CMV antigen stimulation. The CDR3 sequence: CASKGQGHNEQFF. The CDR3 DNA sequence: TGTGCCAGCAAAGGGCAGGGCCACAATGAGCAGTTCTTC.